This T cell receptor (beta chain) was sequenced for a study of blood T cell repertoires in COVID-19. The V gene's germline CDR1 is SGHRS and CDR2 YFSETQ. This CDR3 has 16 amino acids. The ends lost 0 bases at V and 2 bases at J; junction bases unmatched: 5. Only in-frame clones appear in the TCRdb table, and some are missing; sequencing was by immunoSEQ multiplex PCR. Of roughly 380,000 clones detected, about nine tenths appear once; the ten largest clones hold approximately 4.1%. The J gene is TRBJ2-3, the V gene TRBV5-1, with 8 bases matching TRBD1. This sequence was found in a woman aged 55-69 years with COVID-19, enrolled during active disease. Source material: peripheral blood. The CDR3: CASSLERQGSTDTQYF. CDR3 nucleotides: TGCGCCAGCAGCTTGGAACGACAGGGGTCCACAGATACGCAGTATTTT. The variable domain in full, completed from reference TRBV5-1 and TRBJ2-3, reads KAGVTQTPRYLIKTRGQQVTLSCSPISGHRSVSWYQQTPGQGLQFLFEYFSETQRNKGNFPGRFSGRQFSNSRSEMNVSTLELGDSALYLCASSLERQGSTDTQYFGPGTRLTVL.